The 17 T cell receptor beta chains in this list originate from one sample, sequenced in a study of T cell clonotyping in hematopoietic cell transplantation. TCRdb keeps only in-frame clones here, not all; method: immunoSEQ multiplex PCR. The sample lists approximately 9,300 clones, about 51% occurring once. The input for sequencing was peripheral blood mononuclear cells, taken 100 days after allogeneic stem cell transplant. Source of these receptors: a female patient in her forties or fifties who had an allogeneic stem cell transplant from an unrelated donor, so the T cells may come from the graft donor. Some clones in this sample may be carry-over from other donors' samples.

The gene calls are TRBV30 and TRBJ1-2; D perhaps matches TRBD1 (5 bases). The CDR3 length is 13 residues. The germline V gene encodes CDR1 GTSNPN and CDR2 SVGIG (reference sequence). With 1 base removed from V and 6 bases from J, the gap between germline ends came to 12 bases. The CDR3 DNA follows: TGTGCCTGGAGTGCAGGGTCTGGGAATGGCTACACCTTC. This translates into CAWSAGSGNGYTF.

The rearrangement joins TRBV2 to TRBJ2-7, with TRBD2 matching 7 bases. The CDR3 contains 17 residues. Germline V gives CDR1 SNHLY, CDR2 FYNNEI. The ends lost 2 bases at V and 0 bases at J; junction bases unmatched: 10. Here the CDR3 reads CASSEFFGGTVSYEQYF. The CDR3 nucleotides are TGTGCCAGCAGTGAATTTTTCGGGGGGACGGTCTCCTACGAGCAGTACTTC.

The chain uses TRBV5-1 and TRBJ2-1; 7 bases map to TRBD2. The V gene end was trimmed by 4 bases and the J gene end by 6 bases; junction bases not matched to a gene: 10. Looked up from germline, CDR1 is SGHRS and CDR2 is YFSETQ. This CDR3 comprises 15 residues. CDR3 protein: CASSPPGGAGNEQFF. CDR3 sequence (DNA): TGCGCCAGCAGCCCCCCGGGGGGAGCTGGCAATGAGCAGTTCTTC.

The chain links TRBV6-5 to TRBJ1-6; 7 nucleotides line up with TRBD1. With 0 bases clipped from V and 8 bases from J, the junction kept 7 bases outside the gene matches. This CDR3 is built from 16 residues. Germline V gene data show CDR1 as MNHEY and CDR2 as SVGAGI. The CDR3 DNA reads as TGTGCCAGCAGTTACTCGGGAGGGGGCGCGGATTCACCCCTCCACTTT. Protein: CASSYSGGGADSPLHF.

This clone showed up just once. The chain employs TRBV9 and TRBJ2-5; D might be TRBD1 (5 bases). The DNA end lines up better with TRBJ2-7; the J call may be wrong. The CDR3 consists of 14 residues. Germline V CDR1 and CDR2: SGDLS, YYNGEE. CDR3 sequence (DNA): TGTGCCAGCAGCCCCTGGGGCGTAGACTACGAGCAGTACTTC. Translation gives CASSPWGVDYEQYF.

The chain combines TRBV14 with TRBJ1-2, with D maybe TRBD1 (6 bases). Trimming left V 1 base short and J 6 bases short, with 12 bases between. This CDR3 spans 14 amino acids. Germline CDR1 is SGHDN and CDR2 is FVKESK. The CDR3 is CASSQVAGADGYTF. CDR3 DNA sequence: TGTGCCAGCAGCCAAGTTGCAGGGGCGGATGGCTACACCTTC.

V and J are TRBV7-9 and TRBJ1-4; TRBD1 matches 11 bases. This CDR3 has 15 amino acids. Trimming removed 5 bases from V and 4 bases from J; junction bases left unmatched: 3. CDR1 is SEHNR, CDR2 FQNEAQ, per germline (reference sequence). CDR3 region: CASSGQGAVNEKLFF. CDR3 bases: TGTGCCAGCAGCGGACAGGGGGCTGTTAATGAAAAACTGTTTTTT.

The chain uses TRBV30 and TRBJ1-4; D is unresolved. CDR3 size: 14 residues. The V and J ends lost 0 bases and 4 bases respectively, with 9 bases between them. From germline, CDR1 is GTSNPN and CDR2 SVGIG (reference sequence). CDR3 nucleotides: TGTGCCTGGAGTGTGTTATCCGTTAATGAAAAACTGTTTTTT. Protein sequence: CAWSVLSVNEKLFF.

As to this clone: An end of the junction does not agree with germline; a read error may underlie this. The V and J genes are TRBV5-1 and TRBJ1-1; D gene ambiguous. The CDR3 is 13 amino acids. CDR1 is SGHRS and CDR2 is YFSETQ in the germline V gene. For the CDR3, the DNA is TGTGCCAGCGCCCCCTGGGGTCCCACTGAAGCTTTCTTT. Protein sequence: CASAPWGPTEAFF.

The rearrangement links TRBV7-9 to TRBJ2-5; 8 nucleotides match TRBD1. The assigned J gene may be wrong: the sequence end matches TRBJ2-7 better. Germline V lookup: CDR1 SEHNR, CDR2 FQNEAQ (reference sequence). The CDR3 is 15 residues long. CDR3 sequence (DNA): TGTGCCAGCAGCAGCTGGGCAGGGGGCAAGTACGAGCAGTACTTC. This sequence encodes CASSSWAGGKYEQYF.

This rearrangement joins TRBV30 to TRBJ2-7, with D unresolved. This CDR3 is built from 12 residues. V gave up 4 bases and J gave up 6 bases, with 13 bases separating them. Per germline, CDR1 GTSNPN and CDR2 SVGIG (reference sequence). The CDR3 sequence is CAWTSSVGEQYF. In DNA, the CDR3 is TGTGCCTGGACCTCCAGCGTAGGCGAGCAGTACTTC.

This clone was seen more than once but under ten times. V usage is TRBV10-3 and J usage is TRBJ1-1; D is uncertain. CDR1 and CDR2 (germline): ENHRY, SYGVKD. V was cut by 10 bases and J by 8 bases, with 14 bases left in between. The CDR3 is 11 residues long. CDR3: CATRDPPEAFF. The DNA for the CDR3 is TGTGCCACCCGCGACCCCCCCGAAGCTTTCTTT.

This clone appeared a few times. The chain joins TRBV29-1 to TRBJ2-5; no firm D call. The CDR3 is 12 amino acids. Germline V CDR1 and CDR2: SQVTM, ANQGSEA. Trimming shortened V by 3 bases and J by 2 bases, and 7 bases separated the two germline ends. This chain's CDR3 is CSVEIRQETQYF. In nucleotides, the CDR3 is TGCAGCGTTGAGATCAGGCAAGAGACCCAGTACTTC.

This clone was seen only a few times. The chain recombines TRBV28 with TRBJ1-4, with TRBD1 matching over 8 bases. After removal of 6 bases from V and 7 bases from J, the junction contained 7 bases not matched to a gene. The CDR3 length is 14 residues. Germline V gene data show CDR1 as MDHEN and CDR2 as SYDVKM. The CDR3 region is CASRPQGASEKLFF. CDR3 sequence (DNA): TGTGCCAGCAGACCTCAGGGGGCTAGTGAAAAACTGTTTTTT.

The V and J genes are TRBV30 and TRBJ2-7; D possibly corresponds to TRBD2 (5 bases). Trimming took off 4 bases at V and 0 bases at J, with 7 bases between the two ends. The CDR3 extends over 12 amino acids. Germline V gene sequence: CDR1 GTSNPN, CDR2 SVGIG (reference sequence). CDR3 loop: CAWTEGSYEQYF. The CDR3 region has the DNA TGTGCCTGGACAGAGGGCTCCTACGAGCAGTACTTC.

The chain uses TRBV29-1 and TRBJ2-2; possibly TRBD1 or TRBD2 for D (5 bases each). The CDR3 totals 15 residues. CDR1 is SQVTM and CDR2 is ANQGSEA in the germline V gene. Trimming shortened V by 3 bases and J by 6 bases, and 17 bases separated the two germline ends. The CDR3 coding sequence is TGCAGCGTTGAGAGGGGTTACCTGGTTCCCGGGGAGCTGTTTTTT. The encoded protein is CSVERGYLVPGELFF.

V is TRBV6-5 and J is TRBJ1-5, with a tentative D call TRBD1 (5 bases). V was clipped by 6 bases and J by 5 bases, with 11 bases between them. From germline, CDR1 is MNHEY and CDR2 SVGAGI. The CDR3 sequence is 13 residues long. CDR3 residues: CASRRQSYQPQHF. CDR3 nucleotides: TGTGCCAGCAGACGACAGAGTTATCAGCCCCAGCATTTT.